This entry is about one TCR beta chain. No cognate antigen has been identified for it. From cysteine to phenylalanine, the CDR3 is 12 amino acids long. Only the CDR3 region is kept as DNA, spanning 36 bases read in frame from base 1. For CDR1 and CDR2, the germline V gene lists MDHEN and SYDVKM. The cohort comprised more than 550 healthy bone marrow donors. At the time of sampling, all cohort members were nominally healthy, though unrecorded immune exposures were likely present. The donor tested CMV seropositive, placing the donor among the 290 or so seropositive members of the cohort. A peripheral blood sample was provided by each donor, and peripheral blood mononuclear cells were used for TCR beta sequencing. The Qiagen DNeasy Blood Extraction Kit was used to extract genomic DNA from the blood cell samples. These data belong to a study of cytomegalovirus exposure and HLA in healthy donors (dated by TCRdb to about 2017). As for the study more broadly: An earlier analysis of roughly 500 of the donors reported more than 250 Gb of sequence data and approximately 110 million unique TCR beta sequences from some 180 million T cells. An early release that covered several hundred HLA-typed donors contained about 300 gigabases of sequencing data and 70 million to 100 million unique TCR sequences. Among the roughly 390 genotyped donors, approximately 82% belonged to the genetic ancestry cluster associated with self-reported Caucasian donors. Rather than using new phenotypic data, the later analysis identified candidate immune exposures from TCR beta sequences and from how often those sequences occurred across donors. In addition to the first cohort of hundreds of subjects, a separate validation cohort of approximately 110 different subjects was used. Typing coverage differed by locus: A, B, C, DRB1 and DQB1 were typed in roughly 620-640 donors, DQA1 in about 500, DPA1 in 600 to 610, and DPB1 in around 490. All discovery cohort repertoires had been generated on a single sequencing platform. To decide whether each TCR beta V gene segment behaved as functional or pseudogenic, an earlier analysis of some 600 of the donors relied on high-throughput TCR beta sequencing. Among around 400 genotyped donors of the cohort, an average of around 240,000 unique TCR beta nucleotide sequences was sequenced per donor, of which about 18% were non-productive. The study aimed to test whether cataloging public T cell receptors could reveal signatures of past pathogen exposure. A later analysis re-examined previously published TCR beta repertoires from several hundred donors and added high-resolution HLA genotyping to investigate patterns of TCR occurrence. Donor age, sex, ethnicity and CMV serostatus were collected together with the repertoire data. A later genetic analysis used genome-wide SNP genotypes for about 60% of the roughly 700 donors, treating that subset as a discovery cohort. The study combined high-throughput TCR immunosequencing, statistical association of individual TCRs with disease status, and machine learning to predict cytomegalovirus infection status. About five DR-DQ haplotypes were treated as single units for association and clustering because of strong linkage in the cohort. Class I and class II HLA loci were covered by the typing at four-digit resolution. The study used immunosequencing to profile the T cell repertoires of about 670 subjects and linked those repertoires to cytomegalovirus serostatus. General conclusions and limits of the study: This cohort had only TCR beta chains sequenced, and the lack of alpha or paired-chain data limited which features could be detected. The presence/absence analyses assumed that sequencing depth was roughly uniform across donors, and that assumption may not be true. Because HLA typing was unavailable for some donors at each locus, only the typed subset was used in association tests. Correlated functional status among segregating V segments might reflect linkage disequilibrium, but an unknown experimental factor could not be ruled out. The study gave a list of over 150 TCR beta chains associated with cytomegalovirus. A later genetic analysis associated a missense DCLRE1C variant with V-gene and J-gene trimming of TCR beta chains, and an independent cohort replicated the association. When HLA alleles, especially DR and DQ, strongly co-occurred, attributing TCR associations to individual alleles was difficult. An earlier analysis of some 590 of the donors showed that most TCR beta V segments appeared in productive rearrangements either about 87% or about 30% of the time, which broadly matched IMGT annotations. At a false discovery rate of 0.05, a later analysis linked 15,000 to 20,000 TCR beta sequences to specific HLA alleles. In a later analysis, several top co-occurrence clusters were reported to appear linked to parvovirus B19, influenza, CMV and Epstein-Barr virus. A later analysis found that most CMV-associated TCR beta chains appeared HLA-restricted, with HLA associations seemingly driven largely by CMV exposure. The sequencing pipeline was judged likely to have produced a cluster of highly shared sequence variants as a technical artifact. Most TCR sequences were seen in very few donors, while some public TCRs were found in many individuals. Because counts were too low, under 20 rarely observed V segments, including chromosome 9 orphons, were left out of the earlier analysis of 500 to 750 of the donors. Some IMGT-functional V segments, including TRBV6-2 and TRBV6-3, could not be distinguished by the 87-base-pair reads and were therefore excluded. A few of the identified cytomegalovirus-associated TCR beta chains were confirmed in vitro to be specific for cytomegalovirus antigens. The classifier was reported to diagnose cytomegalovirus status with high specificity and sensitivity in both the original and validation cohorts. In a later analysis, HLA-associated TCR beta chains were found to be more clonally expanded and to have lower generation probabilities than equally common non-associated chains. CMV serostatus was the only immune exposure information available for the cohort. According to a later analysis, TCR association rates differed among HLA loci, with DRB1 alleles showing the most associated TCRs and HLA-C alleles showing the fewest. In a later genetic analysis, fewer N-insertions in productive TCRs were reported among donors in an Asian-associated ancestry cluster than the roughly 700-donor mean. The authors suggested that the approach could potentially be extended to other disease states and immunological phenotypes. A further reported finding was that TCR beta sequences accurately predicted the HLA-A and HLA-B alleles for most subjects in the first cohort.

The library was built by means of the immunoSEQ multiplex PCR assay. For the multiplex PCR, a mixture combining 60 forward primers for TCR Vbeta segments and 13 reverse primers for TCR Jbeta segments was used. The CDR3 region of rearranged TCR beta genes was amplified from genomic DNA with a multiplex PCR assay. The amplified TCR beta libraries were sequenced on the Illumina HiSeq System as 87-base-pair reads. The source study handled its data this way. A later analysis tallied 70 million to 100 million unique TCR beta chains across the 700 or so repertoires, and about 12 million of those chains were shared by two or more donors. To remove PCR and sequencing errors, raw reads were error-corrected and collapsed into unique sequences using a nearest-neighbor algorithm that merged closely related sequences. CDR3 sequences were aligned to IMGT reference sequences to assign V, D and J gene segments. Each retained sequence needed at least a six-nucleotide match to both a V gene segment and a J gene segment. Rearrangements were classified as productive when the CDR3 lacked stop codons and remained in frame with V and J, and all other rearrangements were classified as non-productive. CDR3 was defined according to IMGT convention as the region running from the second conserved V-encoded cysteine to the conserved J-encoded phenylalanine. Sequences without an unambiguous match to a single V gene segment were excluded from the earlier analysis of 587 of the donors. An earlier analysis of approximately 590 of the donors called V segments functional above 56.7% productive rearrangements and segregating when the between-donor standard deviation exceeded 5%. A statistical classification framework was built for diagnosing cytomegalovirus status from the catalog of TCR beta chain sequences. In a later analysis, TCR nucleotide sequences were compared against IMGT/GENE-DB human TR gene sequences so that V and J genes could be assigned. Using the TCRdist pipeline, a later analysis assigned CDR3 sequences along with most-parsimonious VDJ recombination scenarios. In a later analysis, each TCR beta chain was defined by its CDR3 amino acid sequence together with its V-gene family, and reads without a unique V-gene family were excluded. To address suspected cross-contamination and a sequencing artifact, a later analysis removed 450 to 700 highly shared, low-generation-probability nucleotide sequences. In a later analysis, a clonal expansion index was calculated for each public chain from normalized within-repertoire ranks of inferred template counts. In a later analysis, generation probabilities were computed with a VDJ recombination model fitted to out-of-frame rearrangements, and the resulting probabilities were checked against IGoR. Hypergeometric tests were used in a later analysis to score TCR-TCR, TCR-HLA and TCR-CMV co-occurrence, with a repertoire-size bias correction applied to the TCR pairs. False discovery rates were estimated in a later analysis by permuting HLA or CMV assignments 20 times. In a later analysis, co-occurring TCRs were grouped using DBSCAN, and TCRdist sequence similarity was added for clustering within HLA-allele-positive subsets. Repertoires with fewer than 30,000 or more than 120,000 public chains were left out of co-occurrence clustering, as were five repertoires with anomalous nucleotide sharing. This immuneACCESS table, as held by TCRdb, lists in-frame sequences with V and J called but not all clones. Of the missing ones, under half trace to an unresolved V gene in checked studies; the others have no known cause. The D gene and trimming were derived from the DNA, and the V and J assignments and clone size from that table. This sample's table contains around 64,000 clones. Of the sample, 2.4% falls within the top ten clones.

This clonotype originated in a female donor in good health and CMV-seropositive. Sequencing was done on a sample of PBMCs. The V and J segments used are TRBV28 and TRBJ2-6, with no reliable assignment of the D segment. The bases read TGTGCTAGCTCTACCCCGCCCAACGTCCTGACTTTC. It specifies CASSTPPNVLTF. Beyond the CDR3, the reference TRBV28 and TRBJ2-6 genes provide the residues; the full variable domain reads: DVKVTQSSRYLVKRTGEKVFLECVQDMDHENMFWYRQDPGLGLRLIYFSYDVKMKEKGDIPEGYSVSREKKERFSLILESASTNQTSMYLCASSTPPNVLTFGAGSRLTVL.